This T cell receptor beta chain stems from a study of T cells after yellow fever vaccination. The CDR3 consists of 14 residues. The V and J ends lost 5 bases and 2 bases respectively, with 12 bases between them. TCRdb re-analysed the 5' RACE reads in MiXCR, keeping a single row per CDR3 protein. This sample has approximately 90,000 distinct CDR3 sequences; 10% to 15% occur once, and the top ten carry 20% to 25%. This TCR came from a man between 18 and 29 years old who received the YFV17D yellow fever vaccine. V gene TRBV12-3 or TRBV12-4 combines with J gene TRBJ1-1, with D perhaps TRBD1 (6 bases). The sequences come from CD8+ T cells not binding an NS4B(214-222) dextramer, sorted from PBMCs, collected 21 days after the first yellow fever vaccination. The CDR3 coding sequence is TGTGCCAGCAGTCCGGCGGACAGTAACACTGAAGCTTTCTTT. Protein product: CASSPADSNTEAFF.